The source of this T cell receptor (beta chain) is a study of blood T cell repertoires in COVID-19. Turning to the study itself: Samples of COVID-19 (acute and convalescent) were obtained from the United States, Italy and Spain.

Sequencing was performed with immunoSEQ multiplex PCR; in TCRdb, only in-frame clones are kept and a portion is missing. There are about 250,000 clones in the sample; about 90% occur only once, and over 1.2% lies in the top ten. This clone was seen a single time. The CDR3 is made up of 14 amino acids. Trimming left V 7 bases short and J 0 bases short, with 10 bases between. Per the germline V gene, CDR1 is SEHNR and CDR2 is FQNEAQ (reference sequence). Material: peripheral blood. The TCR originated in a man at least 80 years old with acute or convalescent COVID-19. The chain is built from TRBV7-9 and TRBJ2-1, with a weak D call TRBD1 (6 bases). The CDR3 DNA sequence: TGTGCCAGCACCAGGGGCTTCTCCTACAATGAGCAGTTCTTC. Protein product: CASTRGFSYNEQFF.